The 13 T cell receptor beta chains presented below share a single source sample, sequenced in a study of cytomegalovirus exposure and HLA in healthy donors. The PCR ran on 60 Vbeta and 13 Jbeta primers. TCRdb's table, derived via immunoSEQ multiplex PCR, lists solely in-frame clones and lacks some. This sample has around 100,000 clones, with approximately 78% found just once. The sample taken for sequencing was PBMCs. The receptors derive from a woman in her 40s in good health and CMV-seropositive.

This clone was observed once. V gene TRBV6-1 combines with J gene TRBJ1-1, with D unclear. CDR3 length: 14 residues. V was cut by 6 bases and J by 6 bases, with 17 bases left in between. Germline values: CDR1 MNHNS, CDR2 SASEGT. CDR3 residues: CASSRVTGLPEAFF. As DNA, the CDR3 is TGTGCCAGCAGCAGAGTGACCGGACTCCCTGAAGCTTTCTTT.

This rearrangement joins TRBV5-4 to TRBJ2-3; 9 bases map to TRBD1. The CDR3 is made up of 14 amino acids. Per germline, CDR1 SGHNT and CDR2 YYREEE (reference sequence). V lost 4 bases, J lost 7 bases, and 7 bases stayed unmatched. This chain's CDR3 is CASSPGQGVNTQYF. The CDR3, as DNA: TGTGCCAGCAGCCCGGGACAGGGCGTAAATACGCAGTATTTT.

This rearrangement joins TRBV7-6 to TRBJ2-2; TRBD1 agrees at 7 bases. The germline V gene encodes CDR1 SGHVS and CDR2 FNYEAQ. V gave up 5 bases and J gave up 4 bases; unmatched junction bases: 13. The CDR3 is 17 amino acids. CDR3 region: CASSQQATGTGTGELFF. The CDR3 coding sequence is TGTGCCAGCAGCCAACAAGCGACAGGGACGGGCACCGGGGAGCTGTTTTTT.

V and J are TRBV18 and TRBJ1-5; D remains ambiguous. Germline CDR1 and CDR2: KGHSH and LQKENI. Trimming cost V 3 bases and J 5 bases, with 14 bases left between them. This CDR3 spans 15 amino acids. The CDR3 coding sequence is TGTGCCAGCTCACCGGCTGGGAGGGTAGATCAGCCCCAGCATTTT. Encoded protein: CASSPAGRVDQPQHF.

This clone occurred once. In nucleotides, the CDR3 is TGTGCCAGCGGGGCCGACAGGAAAGAGACCCAGTACTTC. This encodes CASGADRKETQYF. The chain employs TRBV2 and TRBJ2-5; maybe TRBD1 (6 bases). This CDR3 comprises 13 residues. V was shortened by 8 bases and J by 3 bases, with 13 bases between the two germline ends. The germline gives CDR1 SNHLY, CDR2 FYNNEI.

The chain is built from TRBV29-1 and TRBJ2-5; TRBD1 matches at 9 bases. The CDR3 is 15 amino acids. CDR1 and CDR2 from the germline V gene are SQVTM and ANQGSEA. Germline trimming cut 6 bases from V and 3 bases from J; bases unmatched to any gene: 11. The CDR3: CSVLGGTGKEETQYF. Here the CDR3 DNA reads TGCAGCGTCTTAGGGGGGACAGGGAAGGAAGAGACCCAGTACTTC.

The CDR3 nucleotides read TGTGCCAGCTCACCAGGGACAGGGGTTACAGATACGCAGTATTTT. Translation gives CASSPGTGVTDTQYF. The gene calls are TRBV18 and TRBJ2-3; 10 nucleotides line up with TRBD1. Germline assignment: CDR1 KGHSH and CDR2 LQKENI. The CDR3 is made up of 15 amino acids. Germline trimming cut 2 bases from V and 3 bases from J; bases unmatched to any gene: 2.

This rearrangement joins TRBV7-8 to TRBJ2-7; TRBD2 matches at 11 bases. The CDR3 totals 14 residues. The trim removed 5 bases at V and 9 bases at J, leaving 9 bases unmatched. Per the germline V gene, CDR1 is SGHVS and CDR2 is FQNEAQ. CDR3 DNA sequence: TGTGCCAGCAGCCTTGGGACTAGCGGAGTTTGGCAGTACTTC. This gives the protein CASSLGTSGVWQYF.

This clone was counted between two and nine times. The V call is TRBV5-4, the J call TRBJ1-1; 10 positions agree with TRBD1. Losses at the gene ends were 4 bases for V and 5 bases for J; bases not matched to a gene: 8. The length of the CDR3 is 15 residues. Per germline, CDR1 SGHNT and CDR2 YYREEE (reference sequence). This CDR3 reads CASSPTTGGSTEAFF. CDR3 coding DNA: TGTGCCAGCAGCCCGACGACAGGGGGCTCAACTGAAGCTTTCTTT.

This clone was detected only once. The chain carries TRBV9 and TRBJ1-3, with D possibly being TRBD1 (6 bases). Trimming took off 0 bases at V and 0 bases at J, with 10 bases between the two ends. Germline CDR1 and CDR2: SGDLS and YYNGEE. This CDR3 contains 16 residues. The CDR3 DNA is TGTGCCAGCAGCGTAGAGGGACACGCCTCTGGAAACACCATATATTTT. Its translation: CASSVEGHASGNTIYF.

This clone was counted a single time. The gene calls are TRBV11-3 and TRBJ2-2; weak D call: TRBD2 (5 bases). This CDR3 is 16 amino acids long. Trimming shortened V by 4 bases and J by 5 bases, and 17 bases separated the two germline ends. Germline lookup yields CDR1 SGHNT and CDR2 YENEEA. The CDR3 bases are TGTGCCAGCAGCTCTCTCTCTACCGGGAATACCGGGGAGCTGTTTTTT. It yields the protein CASSSLSTGNTGELFF.

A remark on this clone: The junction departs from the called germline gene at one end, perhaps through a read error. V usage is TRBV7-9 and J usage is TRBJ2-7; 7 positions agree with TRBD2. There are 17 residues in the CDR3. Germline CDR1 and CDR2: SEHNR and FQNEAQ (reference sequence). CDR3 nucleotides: TGTGCCAGCAGCTCCCCTAGCGGAGACTGGGCCTCCTACGGGCAGTACTTC. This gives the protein CASSSPSGDWASYGQYF.

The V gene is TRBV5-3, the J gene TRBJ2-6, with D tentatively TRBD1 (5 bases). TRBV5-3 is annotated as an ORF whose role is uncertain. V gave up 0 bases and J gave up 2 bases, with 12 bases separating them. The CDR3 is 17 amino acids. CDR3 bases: TGTGCCAGAAGCTTGGCCTTAGGGGTGCCTGGGGCCAACGTCCTGACTTTC. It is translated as CARSLALGVPGANVLTF.